One sample yielded the 19 T cell receptor beta chains listed below, sequenced in a study of CD8+ T cells in alopecia areata (dated by TCRdb to 2016 to 2019). Sample time point, as interpreted from the label and publication: about 25 weeks on oral tofacitinib. Explained via the paper, the treatment or condition label denotes: oral pan-JAK inhibitor, 5-10 mg twice daily. The method was the immunoSEQ multiplex PCR assay. To provide template for TCR sequencing, every sample had RNA extracted and reverse transcribed into cDNA. Sourced from immuneACCESS, this table was stored by TCRdb with only in-frame sequences that have V and J called. A share of the clones is absent; for the studies checked, an unresolved V gene accounts for under half, and the remainder has no known explanation. Counted in this sample were 150,000 to 200,000 clones; approximately 62% of them appeared once. Approximately 15% of the sample rests with the top ten.

This specimen was CD4+ T cells sorted from blood, taken at week 24, from a patient treated with tofacitinib. Receptors originate from a human donor with alopecia areata.

This clone came up many times. V gene TRBV28 combines with J gene TRBJ2-1, with TRBD2 identical over 12 bases. Trimming at V came to 6 bases and at J to 4 bases, leaving 13 bases not matched to a gene. The CDR3 is 18 residues long. CDR1 and CDR2 (germline): MDHEN, SYDVKM. The CDR3 region is CASSTHKLAGGSYNEQFF. CDR3 coding DNA: TGTGCCAGCAGCACCCACAAACTAGCGGGGGGCTCATACAATGAGCAGTTCTTC.

The V call is TRBV21-1, the J call TRBJ2-5; the table gives TRBD2 as D, unverified against the DNA. TRBV21-1 represents a pseudogene. This CDR3 has 16 residues. The CDR3 here is CASSKNLVKRKETQYF. CDR3 coding DNA: TGTGCCAGCAGCAAGAATTTGGTAAAGCGAAAAGAGACCCAGTACTTC.

V is TRBV7-2 and J is TRBJ2-1; maybe TRBD2 (6 bases). CDR3 length: 16 residues. V dropped 1 base and J dropped 1 base, with 11 bases sitting between them. Germline assignment: CDR1 SGHTA and CDR2 FQGNSA. The CDR3 DNA is TGTGCCAGCAGCTTAGTCGCGGGGCGTTCCTACAATGAGCAGTTCTTC. Amino acid sequence: CASSLVAGRSYNEQFF.

The chain combines TRBV5-6 with TRBJ2-5; possible D gene TRBD2, 6 bases. CDR1 SGHDT and CDR2 YYEEEE come from the germline V gene. There are 15 residues in the CDR3. Between the trimmed V and J ends, which lost 4 bases and 5 bases, there was a span of 18 bases. The CDR3 region has the DNA TGTGCCAGCAGCCCCGGGACTGGGTCTTGGGAGACCCAGTACTTC. Residues: CASSPGTGSWETQYF. Looking up the rest from reference TRBV5-6 and TRBJ2-5 gives the full variable domain: DAGVTQSPTHLIKTRGQQVTLRCSPKSGHDTVSWYQQALGQGPQFIFQYYEEEERQRGNFPDRFSGHQFPNYSSELNVNALLLGDSALYLCASSPGTGSWETQYFGPGTRLLVL.

The chain carries TRBV19 and TRBJ2-6; unclear D gene. CDR1 is LNHDA, CDR2 SQIVND, per germline (reference sequence). The CDR3 consists of 16 residues. V dropped 4 bases and J dropped 0 bases, with 10 bases sitting between them. The CDR3 reads CASSNSRVSGANVLTF. The CDR3 bases are TGTGCCAGTAGTAATAGTCGGGTCTCTGGGGCCAACGTCCTGACTTTC.

This clone was observed a handful of times. The chain joins TRBV11-1 to TRBJ2-7; the D is unclear. Germline CDR1 SGHAT, CDR2 FQDESV (reference sequence). The CDR3 has 11 residues. V shed 3 bases and J shed 3 bases, with 3 bases lying between them. The CDR3 nucleotides read TGTGCCAGCAGCTTCGACTACGAGCAGTACTTC. This encodes CASSFDYEQYF.

V is TRBV6-1 and J is TRBJ1-5; D call uncertain. The CDR3 sequence is 12 residues long. The germline V gene has CDR1 MNHNS and CDR2 SASEGT. V was shortened by 3 bases and J by 6 bases, with 6 bases between the two germline ends. CDR3 nucleotide sequence: TGTGCCAGCAGTGATTGGGGTCAGCCCCAGCATTTT. This sequence encodes CASSDWGQPQHF.

The chain recombines TRBV29-1 with TRBJ1-2; TRBD1 might be the D (6 bases). The ends were cut back, 4 bases at V and 6 bases at J, with 12 bases in the middle. This CDR3 comprises 12 residues. CDR1 is SQVTM and CDR2 is ANQGSEA in the germline V gene. CDR3 sequence (DNA): TGCAGCGTTGTGGGGGCGCGGGATGGCTACACCTTC. It specifies CSVVGARDGYTF.

The chain recombines TRBV30 with TRBJ2-4; D might be TRBD1 or TRBD2, each matching 5 bases. The CDR3 runs 13 residues. V gave up 3 bases and J gave up 7 bases, with 13 bases separating them. Germline V gene sequence: CDR1 GTSNPN, CDR2 SVGIG (reference sequence). CDR3 sequence: CAWRPGRWNIQYF. The CDR3 DNA is TGTGCCTGGAGACCGGGACGATGGAACATTCAGTACTTC. Together with reference TRBV30 and TRBJ2-4, the CDR3 gives the full variable domain: SQTIHQWPATLVQPVGSPLSLECTVEGTSNPNLYWYRQAAGRGLQLLFYSVGIGQISSEVPQNLSASRPQDRQFILSSKKLLLSDSGFYLCAWRPGRWNIQYFGAGTRLSVL.

CDR3 nucleotide sequence: TGCGCCAGCAGTCGGAGGGACACCGGGGAGCTGTTTTTT. Protein sequence: CASSRRDTGELFF. This chain connects TRBV5-1 to TRBJ2-2; a possible D gene is TRBD2 (6 bases). This CDR3 contains 13 residues. Germline assignment: CDR1 SGHRS and CDR2 YFSETQ. With 5 bases removed from V and 3 bases from J, the gap between germline ends came to 8 bases. Based on the CDR3 plus reference TRBV5-1 and TRBJ2-2, the full variable domain is KAGVTQTPRYLIKTRGQQVTLSCSPISGHRSVSWYQQTPGQGLQFLFEYFSETQRNKGNFPGRFSGRQFSNSRSEMNVSTLELGDSALYLCASSRRDTGELFFGEGSRLTVL.

The chain couples TRBV5-6 to TRBJ2-1; TRBD2 might be the D (6 bases). V lost 5 bases to trimming and J lost 0 bases, with 12 bases between them. The CDR3 extends over 15 amino acids. Germline CDR1 and CDR2: SGHDT and YYEEEE. This CDR3 is CASREGPSSYNEQFF. CDR3 DNA: TGTGCCAGCAGGGAGGGCCCGAGCTCCTACAATGAGCAGTTCTTC.

The CDR3 loop reads CSVGRRGESETQYF. CDR3 bases: TGCAGCGTTGGTAGGAGGGGGGAGTCGGAGACCCAGTACTTC. This chain links TRBV29-1 with TRBJ2-5; D possibly matches TRBD1 or TRBD2 (6 bases each). The CDR3 has 14 amino acids. Germline CDR1 is SQVTM and CDR2 is ANQGSEA. Between the trimmed V and J ends, which lost 4 bases and 5 bases, there was a span of 17 bases. The full variable domain, completed using reference TRBV29-1 and TRBJ2-5, is SAVISQKPSRDICQRGTSLTIQCQVDSQVTMMFWYRQQPGQSLTLIATANQGSEATYESGFVIDKFPISRPNLTFSTLTVSNMSPEDSSIYLCSVGRRGESETQYFGPGTRLLVL.

The chain recombines TRBV29-1 with TRBJ2-7; D ambiguous. This CDR3 comprises 10 residues. Trimming took off 4 bases at V and 7 bases at J, with 8 bases between the two ends. Germline V gives CDR1 SQVTM, CDR2 ANQGSEA. The CDR3 DNA sequence: TGCAGCGTTGGGAATGGTGAGCAGTACTTC. Its protein product is CSVGNGEQYF.

The J gene is TRBJ1-5, the V gene TRBV27, with D uncertain. From germline, CDR1 is MNHEY and CDR2 SMNVEV (reference sequence). The length of the CDR3 is 12 residues. Deletions cut 2 bases from V and 7 bases from J, with 6 bases between. CDR3 sequence (DNA): TGTGCCAGCAGTTTAGGATCGCAGCCCCAGCATTTT. Amino acids: CASSLGSQPQHF.

The gene calls are TRBV5-6 and TRBJ2-6; no reliable D call. Germline CDR1 SGHDT, CDR2 YYEEEE. The CDR3 spans 15 residues. Deletions cut 1 base from V and 2 bases from J, with 7 bases between. The CDR3 DNA reads as TGTGCCAGCAGCTTGATGGTGCCTGGGGCCAACGTCCTGACTTTC. This encodes CASSLMVPGANVLTF.

The chain recombines TRBV25-1 with TRBJ2-1; possible D gene TRBD2, 5 bases. This CDR3 has 12 amino acids. V was pared by 2 bases and J by 7 bases, with 6 bases between. Germline CDR1 and CDR2: MGHDK and SYGVNS. DNA of the CDR3: TGTGCCAGCAGTGAAGAGCGGAATGAGCAGTTCTTC. It specifies CASSEERNEQFF.

This sequence joins TRBV5-1 and TRBJ1-5; no clear D. V lost 3 bases to trimming and J lost 5 bases, with 9 bases between them. In germline, CDR1 is SGHRS, CDR2 YFSETQ. The CDR3 extends over 13 amino acids. The CDR3 loop is CASSSMPDQPQHF. DNA for the CDR3: TGCGCCAGCAGCTCCATGCCGGATCAGCCCCAGCATTTT.

This clone came up a few times. This chain links TRBV5-1 with TRBJ2-5; D is ambiguous. Germline V gene lookup returns CDR1 SGHRS and CDR2 YFSETQ. Trimming took 3 bases from V and 2 from J, leaving 8 bases between them. The length of the CDR3 is 13 residues. The CDR3 bases are TGCGCCAGCAGCTGGAACGTACAAGAGACCCAGTACTTC. This codes for CASSWNVQETQYF.

The chain has TRBV6-5 and TRBJ2-3; unclear D gene. Germline V gives CDR1 MNHEY, CDR2 SVGAGI. CDR3 length equals 15 residues. Trimming took 0 bases from V and 5 from J, leaving 12 bases between them. The CDR3 region is CASSYSRPTVDTQYF. Written as DNA, the CDR3 is TGTGCCAGCAGTTACTCGCGCCCTACGGTAGATACGCAGTATTTT.